These 31 T cell receptor beta chains were sequenced from one sample in a study of blood T cell repertoires in COVID-19. The method was immunoSEQ multiplex PCR; TCRdb's version includes in-frame clones alone and lacks a portion of them. The data contain approximately 440,000 clones, about 90% of them singletons. The sequenced sample was PBMCs or T cells enriched from blood (not recorded which). The receptors shown here come from a man aged 18 to 29 who had recovered from COVID-19.

This clone was picked up a small number of times. The rearrangement uses TRBV3-1 (or the pseudogene TRBV3-2) and TRBJ2-7; D unclear. Per the germline V gene, CDR1 is LGHDT and CDR2 is YNNKEL (reference sequence). This CDR3 comprises 12 residues. Trimming removed 0 bases at V and 3 bases at J, with 3 bases between. CDR3 sequence: CASSQDYYEQYF. The DNA for the CDR3 is TGTGCCAGCAGCCAAGACTACTACGAGCAGTACTTC.

The rearrangement joins TRBV27 to TRBJ2-7; 8 bases are shared with TRBD1. The CDR3 runs 12 residues. Germline V gives CDR1 MNHEY, CDR2 SMNVEV (reference sequence). With 5 bases clipped from V and 8 bases from J, the junction kept 5 bases outside the gene matches. CDR3 nucleotide sequence: TGTGCCAGCAGTAAGGACAGGGAAAAGCAGTACTTC. This gives the protein CASSKDREKQYF.

The V and J genes are TRBV27 and TRBJ1-2; D perhaps matches TRBD1 (5 bases). The CDR3 is made up of 13 amino acids. V was shortened by 6 bases and J by 2 bases, with 10 bases between the two germline ends. Per the germline V gene, CDR1 is MNHEY and CDR2 is SMNVEV (reference sequence). CDR3 region: CASSQGPNYGYTF. The CDR3, as DNA: TGTGCCAGCAGCCAGGGCCCAAACTATGGCTACACCTTC.

The genes are TRBV5-6 and TRBJ2-2; D remains unclear. The germline gives CDR1 SGHDT, CDR2 YYEEEE. V was pared by 0 bases and J by 7 bases, with 7 bases between. The CDR3 totals 13 residues. The CDR3 bases are TGTGCCAGCAGCTTGGGTTTTCTCGGGGAGCTGTTTTTT. Translation: CASSLGFLGELFF.

J is TRBJ1-4 and V is TRBV19, with 9 bases that match TRBD1. Germline V gene data show CDR1 as LNHDA and CDR2 as SQIVND (reference sequence). The CDR3 contains 19 residues. The V gene end was trimmed by 4 bases and the J gene end by 7 bases; junction bases not matched to a gene: 19. CDR3 protein: CASSTRFSRLDRGGEKLFF. The CDR3 DNA sequence: TGTGCCAGTAGTACCCGATTTTCTCGACTGGACAGGGGAGGTGAAAAACTGTTTTTT.

This chain links TRBV3-1 (or the pseudogene TRBV3-2) with TRBJ2-7; 14 nucleotides line up with TRBD2. The CDR3 contains 16 residues. The junction had 7 bases not matched to a gene; V was cut back by 2 bases and J by 7 bases. CDR1 is LGHDT, CDR2 YNNKEL, per germline (reference sequence). CDR3 sequence reads: CASSQPGTSGSGEQYF. The CDR3 coding sequence is TGTGCCAGCAGCCAACCAGGGACTAGCGGGAGTGGAGAGCAGTACTTC.

The DNA for the CDR3 is TGTGCCTTCGCCACGGGGTTCACCTACAATGAGCAGTTCTTC. It encodes CAFATGFTYNEQFF. The chain uses TRBV30 and TRBJ2-1; TRBD2 is a possible D gene (5 bases). The V end lost 7 bases, the J end lost 2 bases, and 15 bases lay between the germline ends. CDR1 is GTSNPN, CDR2 SVGIG, per germline (reference sequence). CDR3 length equals 14 residues.

V is TRBV30 and J is TRBJ1-4; TRBD1 aligns across 8 bases. This CDR3 region has 15 residues. Losses at the gene ends were 0 bases for V and 7 bases for J; bases not matched to a gene: 7. Germline CDR1 GTSNPN, CDR2 SVGIG (reference sequence). The CDR3: CAWSVRQGPTEKLFF. In nucleotides, the CDR3 is TGTGCCTGGAGTGTACGACAGGGGCCTACTGAAAAACTGTTTTTT. The full variable domain, rest sourced from reference TRBV30 and TRBJ1-4, is SQTIHQWPATLVQPVGSPLSLECTVEGTSNPNLYWYRQAAGRGLQLLFYSVGIGQISSEVPQNLSASRPQDRQFILSSKKLLLSDSGFYLCAWSVRQGPTEKLFFGSGTQLSVL.

This chain joins TRBV2 and TRBJ1-4; 7 bases map to TRBD1. J gave up 4 bases and V 2 bases, and 10 bases lay outside the gene matches. This CDR3 has 17 amino acids. Germline assignment: CDR1 SNHLY and CDR2 FYNNEI. DNA of the CDR3: TGTGCCAGCAGTGAAACGGTAGGGGGCGCGGGTAATGAAAAACTGTTTTTT. Protein sequence: CASSETVGGAGNEKLFF.

This clone was seen only once. At one boundary the junction diverges from the germline segment, which might be a read error. This chain connects TRBV7-9 to TRBJ2-7; 10 bases are a match to TRBD2. Germline V gene data show CDR1 as SEHNR and CDR2 as FQNEAQ (reference sequence). The CDR3 contains 14 residues. CDR3 bases: TGTGCCAGCAGCCTAGCGGGAGATTTCCACGAGCAGTACTTC. Encoded protein: CASSLAGDFHEQYF.

The chain recombines TRBV24-1 with TRBJ1-2, with D tentatively TRBD1 (6 bases). V lost 4 bases, J lost 3 bases, and 11 bases lay in between. The CDR3 consists of 14 residues. CDR1 and CDR2 (germline): KGHDR, SFDVKD. CDR3 nucleotides: TGTGCCACCAGTGACCTCCGACAGGACTATGGCTACACCTTC. As protein: CATSDLRQDYGYTF.

The chain couples TRBV19 to TRBJ1-4; no definite D call. V lost 8 bases, J lost 10 bases, and 11 bases lay in between. There are 11 residues in the CDR3. Germline CDR1 and CDR2: LNHDA and SQIVND (reference sequence). The CDR3 region has the DNA TGTGCCAGTGAAAGAGGAGGAAAACTGTTTTTT. Translating it yields CASERGGKLFF.

This chain uses TRBV13 with TRBJ2-3, with TRBD2 identical over 7 bases. Germline assignment: CDR1 PRHDT and CDR2 FYEKMQ (reference sequence). There are 15 residues in the CDR3. Trimming removed 0 bases from V and 4 bases from J; junction bases left unmatched: 4. CDR3 in amino acids: CASSLGRGRSDTQYF. Here the CDR3 DNA reads TGTGCCAGCAGCTTAGGGCGGGGGAGGTCAGATACGCAGTATTTT.

The rearrangement joins TRBV11-2 to TRBJ2-7; D is uncertain. The V and J ends lost 3 bases and 7 bases respectively, with 13 bases between them. CDR1 is SGHAT, CDR2 FQNNGV, per germline. The CDR3 has 13 residues. Here the CDR3 DNA reads TGTGCCAGCAGCTTTACCTTACGCCAGGAGCAGTACTTC. Translated: CASSFTLRQEQYF.

This clone was found once. The chain combines TRBV9 with TRBJ2-1, with 7 bases that match TRBD2. Trimming at V came to 4 bases and at J to 1 base, leaving 5 bases not matched to a gene. CDR1 SGDLS and CDR2 YYNGEE come from the germline V gene. The CDR3 is made up of 15 amino acids. The CDR3 DNA follows: TGTGCCAGCAGCCATAGCGGGTCATCCTACAATGAGCAGTTCTTC. It codes for CASSHSGSSYNEQFF.

This clone appeared a single time. The chain joins TRBV3-1 (or the pseudogene TRBV3-2) to TRBJ2-7, with 7 positions matching TRBD2. This CDR3 spans 15 amino acids. Trimming removed 4 bases from V and 5 bases from J; junction bases left unmatched: 11. CDR1 is LGHDT and CDR2 is YNNKEL in the germline V gene (reference sequence). Here the CDR3 reads CASSLGRRRGNEQYF. The CDR3 bases are TGTGCCAGCAGCCTGGGGCGGAGGCGGGGGAACGAGCAGTACTTC.

The rearrangement joins TRBV24-1 to TRBJ2-1; 9 nucleotides align to TRBD1. The trim removed 3 bases at V and 4 bases at J, leaving 9 bases unmatched. This CDR3 is 17 amino acids long. The germline V gene encodes CDR1 KGHDR and CDR2 SFDVKD. The CDR3 here is CATSDRGGTGIYNEQFF. The CDR3 DNA sequence: TGTGCCACCAGTGATAGGGGGGGGACAGGGATTTACAATGAGCAGTTCTTC.

The sample holds a few counts of this clone. The chain employs TRBV5-6 and TRBJ1-3, with a weak D call TRBD1 (6 bases). V was clipped by 3 bases and J by 3 bases, with 13 bases between them. This CDR3 spans 15 amino acids. Germline V gene lookup returns CDR1 SGHDT and CDR2 YYEEEE. The CDR3 sequence is CASSWGQLSGNTIYF. The CDR3 nucleotides are TGTGCCAGCAGCTGGGGACAATTGAGTGGAAACACCATATATTTT.

About this clone itself: A much larger clone lies one base from this, so it may be a read error. The sample carries other DNA sequences with the same CDR3. The chain uses TRBV9 and TRBJ1-2, with D uncertain. The V and J ends lost 4 bases and 0 bases respectively, with 4 bases between them. This CDR3 has 12 residues. The germline gives CDR1 SGDLS, CDR2 YYNGEE. CDR3 loop: CASSLSNYGYTF. The CDR3 DNA is TGTGCCAGCAGCCTTTCTAACTATGGCTACACCTTC. Drawing the rest from reference TRBV9 and TRBJ1-2, the complete variable domain is DSGVTQTPKHLITATGQRVTLRCSPRSGDLSVYWYQQSLDQGLQFLIQYYNGEERAKGNILERFSAQQFPDLHSELNLSSLELGDSALYFCASSLSNYGYTFGSGTRLTVV.

The rearrangement links TRBV9 to TRBJ2-4; D is ambiguous. Germline V gene sequence: CDR1 SGDLS, CDR2 YYNGEE. Trimming removed 1 base from V and 2 bases from J, with 10 bases in between. The CDR3 consists of 15 residues. CDR3: CASSVLSGPKNIQYF. The CDR3 bases are TGTGCCAGCAGCGTATTGTCGGGTCCCAAAAACATTCAGTACTTC.

The chain combines TRBV27 with TRBJ2-6; no clear D gene. Per the germline V gene, CDR1 is MNHEY and CDR2 is SMNVEV (reference sequence). Trimming took 5 bases from V and 0 from J, leaving 2 bases between them. CDR3 length: 13 amino acids. CDR3 DNA sequence: TGTGCCAGCAGTCTCTCTGGGGCCAACGTCCTGACTTTC. This codes for CASSLSGANVLTF.

The chain employs TRBV5-1 and TRBJ2-3, with TRBD2 identical over 10 bases. CDR1 SGHRS and CDR2 YFSETQ come from the germline V gene. This CDR3 comprises 18 residues. V shed 5 bases, J shed 4 bases, and the junction held 16 bases outside the gene matches. In DNA, the CDR3 is TGCGCCAGCAGTCCCCGGGCGCGAGCTAGCGGGGGTTCAGATACGCAGTATTTT. As protein: CASSPRARASGGSDTQYF.

This clone was observed at least ten times. V usage is TRBV5-5 and J usage is TRBJ1-4, with 10 bases aligning to TRBD1. This CDR3 has 17 amino acids. V dropped 5 bases and J dropped 0; count of bases not matched to a gene: 7. Germline V CDR1 and CDR2: SGHKS, YYEKEE (reference sequence). CDR3 sequence (DNA): TGTGCCAGCAGTCGGGACAGGGGCCCCGCAACTAATGAAAAACTGTTTTTT. Amino acid sequence: CASSRDRGPATNEKLFF.

As to this clone: Other DNA sequences from this sample encode an identical CDR3 as well. The V and J genes are TRBV5-1 and TRBJ2-1, with D perhaps TRBD1 (5 bases). Germline V gene lookup returns CDR1 SGHRS and CDR2 YFSETQ. This CDR3 contains 13 residues. Between the trimmed V and J ends, which lost 0 bases and 5 bases, there was a span of 6 bases. The CDR3, as DNA: TGCGCCAGCAGCTTGGACAGGAACAATGAGCAGTTCTTC. This codes for CASSLDRNNEQFF.

The chain is built from TRBV21-1 and TRBJ2-7; the table's D call, TRBD2, has no DNA check behind it. TRBV21-1 is a documented pseudogene. The CDR3 length is 16 residues. As DNA, the CDR3 is TGTGCCAGCAGCCCCCCGGGTAGAGGGCGCACCTACGAGCAGTACTTC. Translation: CASSPPGRGRTYEQYF.

V and J are TRBV5-1 and TRBJ1-1; 9 bases align to TRBD1. This CDR3 has 15 amino acids. J gave up 1 base and V 6 bases, and 7 bases lay outside the gene matches. The V gene's germline CDR1 is SGHRS and CDR2 YFSETQ. CDR3 nucleotides: TGCGCCAGCACTCCCGGGACAGGGAGGAACACTGAAGCTTTCTTT. Amino acids: CASTPGTGRNTEAFF.

The gene calls are TRBV2 and TRBJ2-3; D remains ambiguous. The V gene lost 8 bases and the J gene lost 2 bases, with 11 bases spanning the gap. Germline CDR1 reads SNHLY; CDR2 reads FYNNEI. The CDR3 is 13 residues long. In DNA form, the CDR3 reads TGTGCCAGCGAGGCACGCACCACAGATACGCAGTATTTT. Residues: CASEARTTDTQYF.

This sequence joins TRBV4-2 and TRBJ2-1, with 7 bases fitting TRBD2. From germline, CDR1 is LGHNA and CDR2 YNFKEQ. Trimming cost V 2 bases and J 0 bases; bases outside gene matches: 7. This CDR3 has 17 residues. CDR3 sequence reads: CASSQSGLPSSYNEQFF. The CDR3, as DNA: TGTGCCAGCAGCCAATCGGGACTACCGAGCTCCTACAATGAGCAGTTCTTC.

The chain recombines TRBV11-2 with TRBJ1-1, with D perhaps TRBD1 (5 bases). With 4 bases removed from V and 0 bases from J, the gap between germline ends came to 15 bases. The CDR3 runs 16 residues. Germline lookup yields CDR1 SGHAT and CDR2 FQNNGV. CDR3 DNA sequence: TGTGCCAGCAGCTCCCGGCGAACAGGCTTGAACACTGAAGCTTTCTTT. This encodes CASSSRRTGLNTEAFF.

The rearrangement joins TRBV5-1 to TRBJ2-1, with 7 bases matching TRBD1. Germline CDR1 reads SGHRS; CDR2 reads YFSETQ. Losses at the gene ends were 2 bases for V and 5 bases for J; bases not matched to a gene: 1. CDR3 length: 13 amino acids. CDR3 loop: CASSFDRDNEQFF. The DNA of the CDR3 is TGCGCCAGCAGCTTCGACAGGGACAATGAGCAGTTCTTC.

The chain is built from TRBV27 and TRBJ1-4; TRBD1 matches at 8 bases. V shed 2 bases and J 8 bases; nucleotides not matched to a gene: 4. This CDR3 is 14 amino acids long. Germline-derived CDR1 and CDR2 are MNHEY and SMNVEV (reference sequence). CDR3 DNA sequence: TGTGCCAGCAGTTTACAACAGGGGGGCGAAAAACTGTTTTTT. This gives the protein CASSLQQGGEKLFF.